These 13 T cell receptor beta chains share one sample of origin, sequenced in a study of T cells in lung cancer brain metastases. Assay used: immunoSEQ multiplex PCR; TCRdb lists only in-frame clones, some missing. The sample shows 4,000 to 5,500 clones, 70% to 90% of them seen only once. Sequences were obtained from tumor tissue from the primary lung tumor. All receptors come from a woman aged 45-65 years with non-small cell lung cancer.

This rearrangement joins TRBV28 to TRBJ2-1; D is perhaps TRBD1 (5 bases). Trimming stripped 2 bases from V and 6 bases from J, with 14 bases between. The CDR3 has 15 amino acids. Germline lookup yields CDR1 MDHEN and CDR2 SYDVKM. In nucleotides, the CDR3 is TGTGCCAGCAGTTTACTCTACCAGGGTGGCAATGAGCAGTTCTTC. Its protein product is CASSLLYQGGNEQFF.

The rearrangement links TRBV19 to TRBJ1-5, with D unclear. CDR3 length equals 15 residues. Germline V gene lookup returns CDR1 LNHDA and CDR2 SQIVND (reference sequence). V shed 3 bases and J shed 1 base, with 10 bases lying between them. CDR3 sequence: CASSMGRLSNQPQHF. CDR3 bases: TGTGCCAGTAGTATGGGCAGACTGAGCAATCAGCCCCAGCATTTT.

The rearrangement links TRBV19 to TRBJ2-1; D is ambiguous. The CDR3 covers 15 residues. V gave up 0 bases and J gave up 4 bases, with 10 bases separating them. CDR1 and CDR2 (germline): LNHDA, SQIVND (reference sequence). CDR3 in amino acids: CASSIDLIAYNEQFF. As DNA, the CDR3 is TGTGCCAGTAGTATAGATTTGATCGCGTACAATGAGCAGTTCTTC. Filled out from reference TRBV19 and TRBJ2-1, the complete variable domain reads DGGITQSPKYLFRKEGQNVTLSCEQNLNHDAMYWYRQDPGQGLRLIYYSQIVNDFQKGDIAEGYSVSREKKESFPLTVTSAQKNPTAFYLCASSIDLIAYNEQFFGPGTRLTVL.

Written as DNA, the CDR3 is TGCAGCGTCGGTCAGTGGGACAATGAGCAGTTCTTC. This translates into CSVGQWDNEQFF. The rearrangement joins TRBV29-1 to TRBJ2-1, with D unresolved. The CDR3 extends over 12 amino acids. Germline V gene data show CDR1 as SQVTM and CDR2 as ANQGSEA. V lost 6 bases and J lost 5, with 11 bases in between.

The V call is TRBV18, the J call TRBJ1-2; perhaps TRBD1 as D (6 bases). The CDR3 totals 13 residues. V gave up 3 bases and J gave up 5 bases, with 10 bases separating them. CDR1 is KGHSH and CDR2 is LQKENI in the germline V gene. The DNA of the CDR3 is TGTGCCAGCTCACCCGACAGGAAATATGGCTACACCTTC. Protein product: CASSPDRKYGYTF.

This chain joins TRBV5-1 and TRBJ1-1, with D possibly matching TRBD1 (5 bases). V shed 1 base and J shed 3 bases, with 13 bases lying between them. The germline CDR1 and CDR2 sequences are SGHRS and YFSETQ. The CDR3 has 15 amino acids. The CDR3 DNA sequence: TGCGCCAGCAGCTTGTTGCTCTGGGGGGACACTGAAGCTTTCTTT. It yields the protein CASSLLLWGDTEAFF.

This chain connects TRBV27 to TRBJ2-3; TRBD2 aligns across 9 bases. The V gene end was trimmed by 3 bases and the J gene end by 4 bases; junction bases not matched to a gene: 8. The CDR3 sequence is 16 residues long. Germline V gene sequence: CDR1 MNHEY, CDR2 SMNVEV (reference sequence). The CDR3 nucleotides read TGTGCCAGCAGTTTGTACCATAGCGGGAGTTCAGATACGCAGTATTTT. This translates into CASSLYHSGSSDTQYF.

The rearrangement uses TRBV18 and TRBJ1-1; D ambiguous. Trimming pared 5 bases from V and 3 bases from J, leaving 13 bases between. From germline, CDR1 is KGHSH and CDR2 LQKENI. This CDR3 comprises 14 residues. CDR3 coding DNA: TGTGCCAGCTCATCCCGCCCAGTGGACACTGAAGCTTTCTTT. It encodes CASSSRPVDTEAFF.

CDR3 protein: CASSPTLGHTEAFF. The CDR3 nucleotides read TGTGCCAGCAGCCCTACACTGGGACACACTGAAGCTTTCTTT. The V and J genes are TRBV9 and TRBJ1-1; D might be TRBD1 (5 bases). The germline V gene encodes CDR1 SGDLS and CDR2 YYNGEE. Between the trimmed V and J ends, which lost 4 bases and 3 bases, there was a span of 13 bases. The CDR3 sequence is 14 residues long.

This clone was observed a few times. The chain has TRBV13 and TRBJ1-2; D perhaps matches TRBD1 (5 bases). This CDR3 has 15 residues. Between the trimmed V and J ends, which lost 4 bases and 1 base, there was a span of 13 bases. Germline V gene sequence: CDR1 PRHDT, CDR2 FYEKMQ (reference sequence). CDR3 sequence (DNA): TGTGCCAGCAGCTCCCTCACAAGGGGTAACTATGGCTACACCTTC. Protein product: CASSSLTRGNYGYTF.

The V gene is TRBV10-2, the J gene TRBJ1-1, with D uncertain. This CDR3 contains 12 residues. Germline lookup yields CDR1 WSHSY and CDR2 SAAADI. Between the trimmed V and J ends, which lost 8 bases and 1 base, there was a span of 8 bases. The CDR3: CASREGNTEAFF. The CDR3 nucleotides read TGCGCCAGCCGGGAGGGGAACACTGAAGCTTTCTTT.

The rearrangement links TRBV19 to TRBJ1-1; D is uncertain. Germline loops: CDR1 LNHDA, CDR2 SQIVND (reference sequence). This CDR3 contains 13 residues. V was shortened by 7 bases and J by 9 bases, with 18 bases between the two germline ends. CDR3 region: CASNSLGRHQAFF. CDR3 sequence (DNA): TGTGCCAGTAATTCCCTCGGGCGGCATCAAGCTTTCTTT.

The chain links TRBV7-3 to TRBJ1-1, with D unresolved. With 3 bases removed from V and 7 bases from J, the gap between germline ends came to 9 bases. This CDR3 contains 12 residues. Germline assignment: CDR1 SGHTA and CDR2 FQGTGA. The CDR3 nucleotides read TGTGCCAGCAGCTTCGCTCGGGATGAAGCTTTCTTT. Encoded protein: CASSFARDEAFF.